The 23 T cell receptor beta chains below all came from one sample that was sequenced in a study of blood T cells in healthy people across ages. A second about 6 to 12 cycle PCR used barcoded and J-beta primers. TCRdb processed the 5' RACE reads anew with MiXCR; each CDR3 protein has one entry. The table includes about 730,000 distinct CDR3 sequences, roughly two fifths detected once. Material: blood. These receptors were collected from an older woman in good health.

The genes are TRBV6-1 and TRBJ2-7; 7 bases agree with TRBD1. V shed 6 bases and J 3 bases; nucleotides not matched to a gene: 8. The CDR3 consists of 14 residues. In germline, CDR1 is MNHNS, CDR2 SASEGT. In DNA form, the CDR3 reads TGTGCCAGCAGCGTACTTGGGACAGACTACGAGCAGTACTTC. As protein: CASSVLGTDYEQYF.

This sequence joins TRBV25-1 and TRBJ2-3; the match to TRBD1 covers 10 bases. The ends lost 4 bases at V and 4 bases at J; junction bases unmatched: 5. The CDR3 is 15 amino acids. Germline CDR1 and CDR2: MGHDK and SYGVNS. CDR3 sequence reads: CASSGQGTGADTQYF. The CDR3 DNA reads as TGTGCCAGCAGTGGCCAGGGGACAGGGGCAGATACGCAGTATTTT.

The chain has TRBV11-1 and TRBJ2-3; 10 bases match TRBD1. Germline CDR1 SGHAT, CDR2 FQDESV (reference sequence). V lost 5 bases, J lost 4 bases, and 9 bases stayed unmatched. The CDR3 loop spans 16 amino acids. CDR3 DNA: TGTGCCAGCAGCCGACAGGGGGCGGACAACGCAGATACGCAGTATTTT. This encodes CASSRQGADNADTQYF.

The J gene is TRBJ2-2, the V gene TRBV4-3; 12 bases align to TRBD2. Trimming took 1 base from V and 4 from J; bases not matched to a gene: 4. The CDR3 has 17 amino acids. In germline, CDR1 is LGHNA, CDR2 YSLEER. This chain's CDR3 is CASSQGRLAGATGELFF. DNA for the CDR3: TGCGCCAGCAGCCAAGGGAGACTAGCGGGAGCCACCGGGGAGCTGTTTTTT.

This rearrangement joins TRBV12-3 or TRBV12-4 to TRBJ2-4; maybe TRBD2 (7 bases). With 6 bases removed from V and 0 bases from J, the gap between germline ends came to 30 bases. The CDR3 spans 21 residues. Here the CDR3 DNA reads TGTGCCAGCAGCCCCGAGGCCCCGGGGGGACATAAGAAGGTAGCCAAAAACATTCAGTACTTC. The encoded protein is CASSPEAPGGHKKVAKNIQYF.

This clonotype was detected ten times or more. The V and J genes are TRBV12-3 or TRBV12-4 and TRBJ2-7; 11 bases match TRBD1. With V trimmed by 5 bases and J by 5 bases, 5 bases remained unmatched. This CDR3 spans 14 amino acids. The CDR3 nucleotides are TGTGCCAGCAGTACCGGACAGGGGGCACACGAGCAGTACTTC. This sequence encodes CASSTGQGAHEQYF.

This clonotype was detected a few times. This sequence joins TRBV7-8 and TRBJ2-7; D perhaps matches TRBD1 (6 bases). Germline V lookup: CDR1 SGHVS, CDR2 FQNEAQ. Trimming left V 5 bases short and J 5 bases short, with 13 bases between. The CDR3 length is 13 residues. Here the CDR3 DNA reads TGTGCCAGCAGCCGACAGGCAGTCCACGAGCAGTACTTC. Residues: CASSRQAVHEQYF.

This clonotype has more than one count but fewer than ten. The gene calls are TRBV9 and TRBJ1-2, with 9 bases identical to TRBD1. CDR1 and CDR2 from the germline V gene are SGDLS and YYNGEE. Trimming took 3 bases from V and 2 from J; bases not matched to a gene: 5. This CDR3 is 15 amino acids long. CDR3: CASSEWDRENYGYTF. CDR3 nucleotides: TGTGCCAGCAGCGAGTGGGACAGGGAGAACTATGGCTACACCTTC.

This clonotype was found a few times. The J gene is TRBJ1-1, the V gene TRBV29-1; D gene uncertain. V was trimmed by 4 bases and J by 4 bases, leaving 7 bases between them. Per the germline V gene, CDR1 is SQVTM and CDR2 is ANQGSEA. CDR3 size: 11 residues. CDR3 amino acids: CSVVKFTEAFF. CDR3 DNA: TGCAGCGTTGTCAAGTTCACTGAAGCTTTCTTT.

As to this clonotype: A single base separates this from a much larger clone, so it may be a read error. The chain recombines TRBV27 with TRBJ2-5; 9 nucleotides align to TRBD2. The J call is doubtful: the DNA matches TRBJ2-1 better. The V gene's germline CDR1 is MNHEY and CDR2 SMNVEV (reference sequence). This CDR3 is 13 amino acids long. The chain's CDR3 is CASMRGGEETQFF. In DNA, the CDR3 is TGTGCCAGCATGCGGGGGGGTGAAGAGACCCAGTTCTTC.

V usage is TRBV6-2 or TRBV6-3 and J usage is TRBJ1-5; possibly TRBD1 for D (6 bases). Germline V gene data show CDR1 as MNHEY and CDR2 as SVGEGT. This CDR3 contains 17 residues. Trimming took off 2 bases at V and 4 bases at J, with 18 bases between the two ends. The CDR3 coding sequence is TGTGCCAGCAGTTACGGTTTCTCCCAGGGGTCGAATCAGCCCCAGCATTTT. Protein: CASSYGFSQGSNQPQHF.

This clonotype was counted between two and nine times. This chain links TRBV12-3 or TRBV12-4 with TRBJ2-3; TRBD2 agrees at 7 bases. This CDR3 has 19 residues. V shed 3 bases and J 7 bases; nucleotides not matched to a gene: 22. CDR3 region: CASSFPAGEVVQLRNTQYF. The CDR3 bases are TGTGCCAGCAGTTTCCCGGCGGGGGAGGTCGTTCAGCTCCGAAATACGCAGTATTTT.

V is TRBV7-9 and J is TRBJ2-4, with D perhaps assigned TRBD1 or TRBD2 (6 bases each). V was shortened by 1 base and J by 0 bases, with 13 bases between the two germline ends. CDR3 length: 17 residues. Per germline, CDR1 SEHNR and CDR2 FQNEAQ (reference sequence). CDR3 DNA sequence: TGTGCCAGCAGCTTAGACGGGGGCTATTTAGCCAAAAACATTCAGTACTTC. It specifies CASSLDGGYLAKNIQYF.

The chain has TRBV14 and TRBJ2-5; TRBD2 aligns across 11 bases. Germline CDR1 is SGHDN and CDR2 is FVKESK. The V segment lost 4 bases and the J segment 4 bases; nucleotides outside the gene matches: 14. The CDR3 sequence is 18 residues long. DNA for the CDR3: TGTGCCAGCAGCCCGCCGGGACTAGCGGTTCCAAAGTCAGAGACCCAGTACTTC. As protein: CASSPPGLAVPKSETQYF.

This rearrangement joins TRBV4-3 to TRBJ2-3; 7 bases align to TRBD2. Germline values: CDR1 LGHNA, CDR2 YSLEER. CDR3 length equals 13 residues. V shed 2 bases, J shed 6 bases, and the junction held 2 bases outside the gene matches. CDR3 sequence: CASSQLLADTQYF. Here the CDR3 DNA reads TGCGCCAGCAGCCAACTACTAGCGGATACGCAGTATTTT.

The chain couples TRBV20-1 to TRBJ2-1; D gene uncertain. V lost 3 bases and J lost 3, with 9 bases in between. The CDR3 runs 13 residues. Germline V gives CDR1 DFQATT, CDR2 SNEGSKA (reference sequence). Written as DNA, the CDR3 is TGCAGTGCTAGTAACCCCAGCTACAATGAGCAGTTCTTC. Residues: CSASNPSYNEQFF.

This clonotype was counted a few times. This chain links TRBV12-3 or TRBV12-4 with TRBJ1-1; D might be TRBD1 (5 bases). The V end was cut by 6 bases, the J end by 8 bases, with 10 bases between. The CDR3 is made up of 11 amino acids. For the CDR3, the DNA is TGTGCCAGCAGCCAGGGATGCGAAGCTTTCTTT. It specifies CASSQGCEAFF.

The chain employs TRBV20-1 and TRBJ2-5; 12 nucleotides match TRBD2. The CDR3 is 14 residues long. Germline trimming cut 5 bases from V and 11 bases from J; bases unmatched to any gene: 12. Germline V CDR1 and CDR2: DFQATT, SNEGSKA (reference sequence). This chain's CDR3 is CSAASGGAGNEQYF. CDR3 coding DNA: TGCAGTGCTGCTAGCGGGGGGGCGGGTAATGAGCAGTACTTC.

In its sample, this clonotype was seen a few times. The genes are TRBV5-1 and TRBJ2-1; TRBD1 agrees at 8 bases. Germline V lookup: CDR1 SGHRS, CDR2 YFSETQ. The V segment lost 4 bases and the J segment 8 bases; nucleotides outside the gene matches: 8. The CDR3 has 14 residues. CDR3 coding DNA: TGCGCCAGCAGCCCCATGACAGGGGAGTATGAGCAGTTCTTC. As protein: CASSPMTGEYEQFF.

The rearrangement joins TRBV4-2 to TRBJ2-3; TRBD2 agrees at 7 bases. V was clipped by 4 bases and J by 5 bases; unmatched bases: 12. Germline-derived CDR1 and CDR2 are LGHNA and YNFKEQ. This CDR3 has 16 residues. CDR3 coding DNA: TGTGCCAGCAGCCCCGGCCCTAGCGGCGGGGGAGATACGCAGTATTTT. It specifies CASSPGPSGGGDTQYF.

This clonotype was observed a few times. CDR3 nucleotides: TGTGCCAGCAGTACCGACAGGGGGCGCCACGAGCAGTACTTC. Protein product: CASSTDRGRHEQYF. V is TRBV2 and J is TRBJ2-7, with 10 bases matching TRBD1. J lost 5 bases, V lost 5 bases, and 6 bases had no gene match. Looked up from germline, CDR1 is SNHLY and CDR2 is FYNNEI. The CDR3 runs 14 residues.

This clonotype was seen more than once but under ten times. This sequence joins TRBV12-3 or TRBV12-4 and TRBJ2-5; 11 bases match TRBD2. Unmatched junction bases numbered 2, after V lost 3 bases and J lost 5 bases. This CDR3 spans 14 amino acids. The CDR3 region is CASSLPSGGETQYF. As DNA, the CDR3 is TGTGCCAGCAGTTTGCCTAGCGGGGGGGAGACCCAGTACTTC.

The chain employs TRBV7-2 and TRBJ2-2, with D perhaps matching TRBD1 (6 bases). CDR3 size: 14 residues. Trimming stripped 4 bases from V and 4 bases from J, with 10 bases between. CDR1 and CDR2 from the germline V gene are SGHTA and FQGNSA. The DNA of the CDR3 is TGTGCCAGCAGCTCCGGACAGCCCACCGGGGAGCTGTTTTTT. Translating gives CASSSGQPTGELFF.